Listed here are 24 T cell receptor beta chains from one sample, sequenced in a study of regulatory T cells in long-lasting Graves disease. Noted time point: newly diagnosed GD, antithyroid drugs for less than 3 months. After RNA was extracted from PBMCs, the TCR library was made from it. Through Arm-PCR of CDR3 regions and iRepertoire HTBI primers, TCR beta libraries were built. TCRdb recomputed calls from the multiplex PCR reads with MiXCR, one row per CDR3 protein. The repertoire holds some 250,000 distinct CDR3 sequences, with about a sixth as singletons. Here the sequenced sample was peripheral blood mononuclear cells (PBMCs), taken at new diagnosis, from a patient treated with antithyroid drugs. These receptors were taken from a female donor with Graves disease.

This clonotype came up many times. This sequence joins TRBV18 and TRBJ1-3; D gene unclear. There are 16 residues in the CDR3. From germline, CDR1 is KGHSH and CDR2 LQKENI. V lost 1 base and J lost 0, with 10 bases in between. The DNA of the CDR3 is TGTGCCAGCTCACCACTAATCCTTAGCTCTGGAAACACCATATATTTT. Residues: CASSPLILSSGNTIYF. Complete variable domain (other parts from reference TRBV18 and TRBJ1-3): NAGVMQNPRHLVRRRGQEARLRCSPMKGHSHVYWYRQLPEEGLKFMVYLQKENIIDESGMPKERFSAEFPKEGPSILRIQQVVRGDSAAYFCASSPLILSSGNTIYFGEGSWLTVV.

There are many counts of this clonotype. The J gene is TRBJ2-2, the V gene TRBV18, with 9 positions matching TRBD2. The CDR3 has 16 amino acids. V trimming: 1 base; J trimming: 4 bases; junction bases outside the gene matches: 4. Germline V gene data show CDR1 as KGHSH and CDR2 as LQKENI. CDR3 DNA: TGTGCCAGCTCACCACGGCTGCGGGAGGGCACCGGGGAGCTGTTTTTT. It encodes CASSPRLREGTGELFF.

This clonotype appeared many times. The CDR3 sequence: CASSYRDRTEAFF. In nucleotides, the CDR3 is TGTGCCAGCAGTTACAGGGATCGAACTGAAGCTTTCTTT. The V and J genes are TRBV6-5 and TRBJ1-1; no clear D gene. The CDR3 spans 13 residues. The germline gives CDR1 MNHEY, CDR2 SVGAGI. With 2 bases removed from V and 5 bases from J, the gap between germline ends came to 9 bases.

This clonotype has at least ten counts. The chain joins TRBV15 to TRBJ2-5; D ambiguous. CDR1 and CDR2 (germline): LNHNV, YYDKDF (reference sequence). The V end lost 4 bases, the J end lost 7 bases, and 7 bases lay between the germline ends. The CDR3 spans 11 residues. The CDR3 is CATSTHGTQYF. The CDR3 nucleotides are TGTGCCACCAGCACTCATGGGACCCAGTACTTC. Full variable domain (outside the CDR3, taken from reference TRBV15 and TRBJ2-5): DAMVIQNPRYQVTQFGKPVTLSCSQTLNHNVMYWYQQKSSQAPKLLFHYYDKDFNNEADTPDNFQSRRPNTSFCFLDIRSPGLGDTAMYLCATSTHGTQYFGPGTRLLVL.

This clonotype was seen repeatedly, ten times or more. This rearrangement joins TRBV7-2 to TRBJ2-3, with D perhaps TRBD2 (5 bases). The germline V gene has CDR1 SGHTA and CDR2 FQGNSA. This CDR3 region has 12 residues. The V end was cut by 1 base, the J end by 7 bases, with 6 bases between. In nucleotides, the CDR3 is TGTGCCAGCAGCTTAGGGAGGAATACGCAGTATTTT. Translated: CASSLGRNTQYF. Based on the CDR3 plus reference TRBV7-2 and TRBJ2-3, the full variable domain is GAGVSQSPSNKVTEKGKDVELRCDPISGHTALYWYRQSLGQGLEFLIYFQGNSAPDKSGLPSDRFSAERTGGSVSTLTIQRTQQEDSAVYLCASSLGRNTQYFGPGTRLTVL.

This clonotype was seen at least ten times. V gene TRBV24-1 combines with J gene TRBJ2-2; 7 nucleotides line up with TRBD1. The CDR3 loop spans 17 amino acids. Trimming took 3 bases from V and 2 from J; bases not matched to a gene: 8. Germline-derived CDR1 and CDR2 are KGHDR and SFDVKD. CDR3 nucleotides: TGTGCCACCAGTGATCCTCGACAGGGTGCCAACACCGGGGAGCTGTTTTTT. Residues: CATSDPRQGANTGELFF.

The DNA for the CDR3 is TGCGCCAGCAGCTTGGAGACAGCCGAAAAACTGTTTTTT. It codes for CASSLETAEKLFF. V gene TRBV5-1 combines with J gene TRBJ1-4; a weak D match, TRBD1 (5 bases). The CDR3 has 13 amino acids. Looked up from germline, CDR1 is SGHRS and CDR2 is YFSETQ. V lost 0 bases to trimming and J lost 8 bases, with 8 bases between them.

This clonotype was counted at least ten times. The genes are TRBV24-1 and TRBJ1-1; TRBD1 matches at 8 bases. The CDR3 runs 15 residues. Germline values: CDR1 KGHDR, CDR2 SFDVKD. With V trimmed by 4 bases and J by 4 bases, 7 bases remained unmatched. The CDR3 DNA reads TGTGCCACCAGTGACCCCGACAGGGGTGTCACTGAAGCTTTCTTT. As protein: CATSDPDRGVTEAFF.

This clonotype was seen at least ten times. The CDR3 spells CASSPYSGDTGELFF. The CDR3 nucleotides are TGTGCCAGCTCACCCTATTCAGGAGACACCGGGGAGCTGTTTTTT. V usage is TRBV18 and J usage is TRBJ2-2, with unresolved D. The germline V gene encodes CDR1 KGHSH and CDR2 LQKENI. V was pared by 3 bases and J by 3 bases, with 11 bases between. CDR3 length: 15 residues.

This clonotype was recorded at least ten times. The chain is built from TRBV30 and TRBJ1-2; D is perhaps TRBD1 (5 bases). Germline V gives CDR1 GTSNPN, CDR2 SVGIG (reference sequence). This CDR3 comprises 11 residues. CDR3 region: CARSDSYGYTF. The CDR3 DNA is TGTGCAAGGTCAGACAGCTATGGCTACACCTTC. Supplemented by reference TRBV30 and TRBJ1-2, the full variable domain reads SQTIHQWPATLVQPVGSPLSLECTVEGTSNPNLYWYRQAAGRGLQLLFYSVGIGQISSEVPQNLSASRPQDRQFILSSKKLLLSDSGFYLCARSDSYGYTFGSGTRLTVV.

This clonotype was counted ten times or more. This rearrangement joins TRBV10-3 to TRBJ1-1, with D tentatively TRBD1 (6 bases). CDR1 ENHRY and CDR2 SYGVKD come from the germline V gene. Trimming removed 4 bases from V and 0 bases from J, with 9 bases in between. This CDR3 has 14 residues. The CDR3 region is CAISGQAVNTEAFF. CDR3 bases: TGTGCCATCAGTGGACAGGCGGTGAACACTGAAGCTTTCTTT.

This clonotype showed up many times. The chain links TRBV7-2 to TRBJ2-7; 10 bases line up with TRBD2. Germline V gene lookup returns CDR1 SGHTA and CDR2 FQGNSA. The V and J ends lost 6 bases and 4 bases, in that order; junction bases with no gene match: 12. CDR3 length: 16 amino acids. CDR3: CASSPVAGGLRYEQYF. The CDR3 nucleotides read TGTGCCAGCAGTCCGGTAGCGGGAGGCCTCCGGTACGAGCAGTACTTC.

On this clonotype: At one of its ends the junction is not consistent with the germline gene, which may arise from a read error. The chain joins TRBV20-1 to TRBJ1-1; D gene unclear. Germline CDR1 is DFQATT and CDR2 is SNEGSKA (reference sequence). The CDR3 totals 14 residues. CDR3 DNA sequence: TGCAGTGCTAGGGGTCCGTTTAATGGTCCTGAAGCCTTCTTT. This sequence encodes CSARGPFNGPEAFF.

This clonotype was detected ten times or more. V gene TRBV5-1 combines with J gene TRBJ2-2; TRBD2 matches 7 bases. The CDR3 runs 15 residues. The V and J ends lost 4 bases and 0 bases, in that order; junction bases with no gene match: 3. Germline values: CDR1 SGHRS, CDR2 YFSETQ. As DNA, the CDR3 is TGCGCCAGCAGCCCAGCGGGACCGAACACCGGGGAGCTGTTTTTT. The encoded protein is CASSPAGPNTGELFF.

This clonotype was seen many times. The chain combines TRBV20-1 with TRBJ2-4; D tentatively fits TRBD1 or TRBD2 (6 bases each). From germline, CDR1 is DFQATT and CDR2 SNEGSKA (reference sequence). The CDR3 contains 14 residues. V lost 6 bases to trimming and J lost 7 bases, with 19 bases between them. The CDR3 DNA reads as TGCAGTGCAGCCCGGAGGGGGGCGCAGAACATTCAGTACTTC. Amino acid sequence: CSAARRGAQNIQYF.

At least ten counts were recorded for this clonotype. A much larger clone lies one base from this, so it may be a read error. V gene TRBV2 combines with J gene TRBJ2-1; 12 positions agree with TRBD2. The ends lost 8 bases at V and 14 bases at J; junction bases unmatched: 10. Germline values: CDR1 SNHLY, CDR2 FYNNEI. The CDR3 sequence is 13 residues long. This CDR3 is CASDGLAGLIEFF. CDR3 coding DNA: TGTGCCAGCGATGGACTAGCGGGACTAATTGAGTTCTTC.

This clonotype has just a few counts. The gene calls are TRBV18 and TRBJ1-3; D not certain. V was trimmed by 4 bases and J by 4 bases, leaving 14 bases between them. The germline CDR1 and CDR2 sequences are KGHSH and LQKENI. CDR3 length: 15 amino acids. The CDR3 DNA follows: TGTGCCAGCTCACTAAGGAGGGAGCCCGGAAACACCATATATTTT. Protein: CASSLRREPGNTIYF. The full variable domain, its missing parts supplied by reference TRBV18 and TRBJ1-3, is NAGVMQNPRHLVRRRGQEARLRCSPMKGHSHVYWYRQLPEEGLKFMVYLQKENIIDESGMPKERFSAEFPKEGPSILRIQQVVRGDSAAYFCASSLRREPGNTIYFGEGSWLTVV.

In its sample, this clonotype was seen many times. The J gene is TRBJ2-6, the V gene TRBV12-5; D not certain. The CDR3 sequence is 17 residues long. Germline V gene sequence: CDR1 LGHNT, CDR2 FRNRAP. V lost 0 bases to trimming and J lost 0 bases, with 9 bases between them. The CDR3 is CASGLVLSNSGANVLTF. The CDR3 coding sequence is TGTGCTAGTGGTTTGGTACTGAGTAACTCTGGGGCCAACGTCCTGACTTTC. Full variable domain (remainder filled in from reference TRBV12-5 and TRBJ2-6): DARVTQTPRHKVTEMGQEVTMRCQPILGHNTVFWYRQTMMQGLELLAYFRNRAPLDDSGMPKDRFSAEMPDATLATLKIQPSEPRDSAVYFCASGLVLSNSGANVLTFGAGSRLTVL.

This clonotype was detected ten times or more. J is TRBJ2-3 and V is TRBV4-1; D uncertain. Trimming left V 0 bases short and J 0 bases short, with 7 bases between. Germline CDR1 and CDR2: MGHRA and YSYEKL. The CDR3 consists of 15 residues. The DNA of the CDR3 is TGCGCCAGCAGCCAAGACAATTCTAGCACAGATACGCAGTATTTT. Translated, it gives CASSQDNSSTDTQYF.

This clonotype has at least ten counts. V is TRBV5-1 and J is TRBJ1-4, with unresolved D. CDR1 and CDR2 (germline): SGHRS, YFSETQ. V was clipped by 0 bases and J by 7 bases, with 13 bases between them. The CDR3 length is 15 residues. The CDR3 DNA is TGCGCCAGCAGCTTGGACGGTAGTCCTAGTGAAAAACTGTTTTTT. Amino acids: CASSLDGSPSEKLFF.

This clonotype was counted only a few times. J is TRBJ2-3 and V is TRBV4-3; D is uncertain. This CDR3 is 15 amino acids long. The germline V gene encodes CDR1 LGHNA and CDR2 YSLEER. Trimming pared 1 base from V and 4 bases from J, leaving 12 bases between. The CDR3 is CASSQGYTPPDTQYF. In DNA form, the CDR3 reads TGCGCCAGCAGCCAAGGATACACCCCACCAGATACGCAGTATTTT.

This clonotype appeared many times. This chain uses TRBV20-1 with TRBJ2-5; 7 bases align to TRBD2. The germline V gene has CDR1 DFQATT and CDR2 SNEGSKA (reference sequence). CDR3 length: 14 amino acids. V dropped 6 bases and J dropped 5; count of bases not matched to a gene: 12. CDR3 region: CSAQIGGEDETQYF. The CDR3 DNA reads as TGCAGTGCCCAAATTGGGGGGGAGGATGAGACCCAGTACTTC.

This clonotype was detected many times. V is TRBV5-6 and J is TRBJ1-5; TRBD1 matches 9 bases. CDR1 and CDR2 (germline): SGHDT, YYEEEE. The CDR3 is 14 amino acids. Unmatched junction bases numbered 5, after V lost 4 bases and J lost 6 bases. The CDR3 DNA sequence: TGTGCCAGCAGCGCACCGGGACAGGGTCAGCCCCAGCATTTT. Its protein product is CASSAPGQGQPQHF.

This clonotype was seen at least ten times. This chain joins TRBV20-1 and TRBJ1-1, with unresolved D. V lost 0 bases and J lost 1, with 9 bases in between. There are 14 residues in the CDR3. Germline CDR1 and CDR2: DFQATT and SNEGSKA (reference sequence). The CDR3 loop reads CSARDRAPNTEAFF. The CDR3 nucleotides are TGCAGTGCTAGAGATCGGGCACCGAACACTGAAGCTTTCTTT.